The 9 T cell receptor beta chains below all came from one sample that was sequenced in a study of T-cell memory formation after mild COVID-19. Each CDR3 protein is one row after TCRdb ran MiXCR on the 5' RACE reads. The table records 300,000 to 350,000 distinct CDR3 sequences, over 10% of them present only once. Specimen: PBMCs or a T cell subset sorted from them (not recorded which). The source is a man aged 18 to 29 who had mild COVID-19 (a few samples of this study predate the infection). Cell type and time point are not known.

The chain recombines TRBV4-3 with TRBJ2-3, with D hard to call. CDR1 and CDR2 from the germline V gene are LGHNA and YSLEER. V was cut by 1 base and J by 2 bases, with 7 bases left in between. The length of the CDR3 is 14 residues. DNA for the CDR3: TGCGCCAGCAGCCAAGCCCGATACACAGATACGCAGTATTTT. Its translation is CASSQARYTDTQYF.

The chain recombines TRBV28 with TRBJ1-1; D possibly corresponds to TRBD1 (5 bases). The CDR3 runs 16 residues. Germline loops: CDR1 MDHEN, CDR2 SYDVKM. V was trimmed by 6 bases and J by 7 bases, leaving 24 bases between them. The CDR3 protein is CASSPAWGTWSGEAFF. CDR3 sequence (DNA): TGTGCCAGCAGCCCGGCCTGGGGGACGTGGAGTGGTGAAGCTTTCTTT. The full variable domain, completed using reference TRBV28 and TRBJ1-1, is DVKVTQSSRYLVKRTGEKVFLECVQDMDHENMFWYRQDPGLGLRLIYFSYDVKMKEKGDIPEGYSVSREKKERFSLILESASTNQTSMYLCASSPAWGTWSGEAFFGQGTRLTVV.

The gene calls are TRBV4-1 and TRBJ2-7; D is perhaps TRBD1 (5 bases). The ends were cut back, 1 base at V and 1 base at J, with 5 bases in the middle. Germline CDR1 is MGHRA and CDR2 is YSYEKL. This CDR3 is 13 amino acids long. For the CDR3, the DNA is TGCGCCAGCAGCCAAGCAGGGTCCTACGAGCAGTACGTC. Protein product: CASSQAGSYEQYV.

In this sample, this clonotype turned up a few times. In DNA, the CDR3 is TGCGCCAGCAGCTTGGGACCGGTCAGCACAGATACGCAGTATTTT. Its protein is CASSLGPVSTDTQYF. The J gene is TRBJ2-3, the V gene TRBV5-1, with unresolved D. Trimming removed 0 bases from V and 0 bases from J, with 8 bases in between. Per the germline V gene, CDR1 is SGHRS and CDR2 is YFSETQ. CDR3 length equals 15 residues.

The CDR3 reads CASSSHGGSYQETQYF. The CDR3 region has the DNA TGCGCCAGCAGCTCACACGGGGGTTCGTACCAAGAGACCCAGTACTTC. The chain couples TRBV5-1 to TRBJ2-5; tentative D call: TRBD2 (6 bases). The CDR3 totals 16 residues. Germline CDR1 is SGHRS and CDR2 is YFSETQ. Trimming pared 3 bases from V and 0 bases from J, leaving 15 bases between.

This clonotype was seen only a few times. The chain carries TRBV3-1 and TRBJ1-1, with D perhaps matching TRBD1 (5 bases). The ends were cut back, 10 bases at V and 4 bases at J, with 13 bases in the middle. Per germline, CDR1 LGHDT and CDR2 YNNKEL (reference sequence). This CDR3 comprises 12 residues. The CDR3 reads CATSGVGTEAFF. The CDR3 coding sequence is TGTGCCACCTCGGGGGTGGGCACTGAAGCTTTCTTT.

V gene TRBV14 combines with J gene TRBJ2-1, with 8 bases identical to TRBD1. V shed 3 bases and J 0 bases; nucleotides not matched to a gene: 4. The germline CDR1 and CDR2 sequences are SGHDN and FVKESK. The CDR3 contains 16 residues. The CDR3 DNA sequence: TGTGCCAGCAGCCACTTGGACAGGGCCTCCTACAATGAGCAGTTCTTC. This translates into CASSHLDRASYNEQFF.

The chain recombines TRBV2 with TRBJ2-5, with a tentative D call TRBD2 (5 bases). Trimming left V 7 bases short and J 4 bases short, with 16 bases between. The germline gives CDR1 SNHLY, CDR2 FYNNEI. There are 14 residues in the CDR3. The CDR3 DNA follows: TGTGCCAGCATCGAAAGGGTAGCGTCAGAGACCCAGTACTTC. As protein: CASIERVASETQYF.

Here the CDR3 DNA reads TGTGCCAGCAGCGTAGGTGGGGCGGCTGACTATGGCTACACCTTC. Protein: CASSVGGAADYGYTF. The chain links TRBV9 to TRBJ1-2, with D perhaps TRBD1 (5 bases). Germline assignment: CDR1 SGDLS and CDR2 YYNGEE. This CDR3 is 15 amino acids long. The V and J ends lost 0 bases and 3 bases respectively, with 12 bases between them.